The 15 T cell receptor beta chains listed next were all sequenced from one sample in a study of blood T cell repertoires in COVID-19. Some clones are missing from TCRdb's copy, which holds only in-frame ones; the method was immunoSEQ multiplex PCR. The repertoire has some 300,000 clones, about 91% of them found once; the top ten carry roughly 7%. Sequencing was carried out using peripheral blood. Source of these receptors: a woman under 40 who had recovered from COVID-19.

The chain joins TRBV5-1 to TRBJ2-2; TRBD1 matches at 7 bases. V lost 4 bases, J lost 3 bases, and 6 bases stayed unmatched. Germline V lookup: CDR1 SGHRS, CDR2 YFSETQ. The CDR3 covers 15 residues. In nucleotides, the CDR3 is TGCGCCAGCAGCCGTCCCGGGACAGACACCGGGGAGCTGTTTTTT. Translated: CASSRPGTDTGELFF.

The chain carries TRBV29-1 and TRBJ2-7; D gene uncertain. Trimming cost V 7 bases and J 0 bases, with 10 bases left between them. The CDR3 extends over 12 amino acids. Germline V gene sequence: CDR1 SQVTM, CDR2 ANQGSEA. The CDR3, as DNA: TGCAGCGCGCGTTCTACCTCCTACGAGCAGTACTTC. Translated: CSARSTSYEQYF.

The gene calls are TRBV6-2 or TRBV6-3 and TRBJ1-3; D not certain. The CDR3 length is 17 residues. Germline V lookup: CDR1 MNHEY, CDR2 SVGEGT. V dropped 0 bases and J dropped 2 bases, with 14 bases sitting between them. The CDR3 here is CASSYSMWATTGNTIYF. The CDR3 bases are TGTGCCAGCAGTTACTCGATGTGGGCGACCACTGGAAACACCATATATTTT.

The V call is TRBV5-5, the J call TRBJ1-5; the match to TRBD1 covers 8 bases. From germline, CDR1 is SGHKS and CDR2 YYEKEE (reference sequence). Trimming at V came to 0 bases and at J to 3 bases, leaving 2 bases not matched to a gene. This CDR3 has 15 residues. The CDR3 region is CASSLGDRINQPQHF. CDR3 sequence (DNA): TGTGCCAGCAGCTTGGGGGACAGGATCAATCAGCCCCAGCATTTT.

The chain carries TRBV5-6 and TRBJ2-7; 12 bases line up with TRBD2. The germline V gene has CDR1 SGHDT and CDR2 YYEEEE. V gave up 4 bases and J gave up 3 bases; unmatched junction bases: 2. The CDR3 sequence is 14 residues long. CDR3 residues: CASSPTSGSYEQYF. CDR3 DNA sequence: TGTGCCAGCAGCCCGACTAGCGGGAGCTACGAGCAGTACTTC.

The count of this clone is one. The chain couples TRBV6-1 to TRBJ2-1; possible D gene TRBD1, 6 bases. The CDR3 consists of 17 residues. Germline V gives CDR1 MNHNS, CDR2 SASEGT. With 4 bases removed from V and 1 base from J, the gap between germline ends came to 17 bases. Here the CDR3 DNA reads TGTGCCAGCAGTGCACCGTTACAGGGAGTATCCTACAATGAGCAGTTCTTC. This sequence encodes CASSAPLQGVSYNEQFF.

The V call is TRBV9, the J call TRBJ2-3; TRBD2 aligns across 8 bases. Germline V CDR1 and CDR2: SGDLS, YYNGEE. The CDR3 covers 19 residues. V shed 3 bases, J shed 1 base, and the junction held 16 bases outside the gene matches. The CDR3 region is CASSDGVKTSDIGTDTQYF. The CDR3 DNA reads TGTGCCAGCAGCGATGGTGTAAAGACTAGCGATATTGGCACAGATACGCAGTATTTT.

This sequence joins TRBV29-1 and TRBJ1-5; TRBD1 agrees at 8 bases. There are 13 residues in the CDR3. The V segment lost 7 bases and the J segment 4 bases; nucleotides outside the gene matches: 6. Germline-derived CDR1 and CDR2 are SQVTM and ANQGSEA. The CDR3 reads CSAADRDNQPQHF. The CDR3 DNA reads TGCAGCGCCGCGGACAGGGATAATCAGCCCCAGCATTTT. Filled out from reference TRBV29-1 and TRBJ1-5, the complete variable domain reads SAVISQKPSRDICQRGTSLTIQCQVDSQVTMMFWYRQQPGQSLTLIATANQGSEATYESGFVIDKFPISRPNLTFSTLTVSNMSPEDSSIYLCSAADRDNQPQHFGDGTRLSIL.

The table lists this clone with a few counts. V is TRBV14 and J is TRBJ1-1; D is perhaps TRBD1 (5 bases). The CDR3 runs to 18 residues. The germline V gene has CDR1 SGHDN and CDR2 FVKESK. Trimming left V 2 bases short and J 4 bases short, with 23 bases between. The chain's CDR3 is CASSQLLGQGTPGTEAFF. CDR3 sequence (DNA): TGTGCCAGCAGCCAACTTTTGGGTCAGGGAACCCCGGGCACTGAAGCTTTCTTT.

The genes are TRBV29-1 and TRBJ2-3; 16 bases are a match to TRBD2. The CDR3 is made up of 16 amino acids. The germline CDR1 and CDR2 sequences are SQVTM and ANQGSEA. Trimming took 4 bases from V and 4 from J; bases not matched to a gene: 5. The CDR3 protein is CSVAGTSGGAPDTQYF. The CDR3 nucleotides are TGCAGCGTTGCAGGGACTAGCGGGGGGGCCCCAGATACGCAGTATTTT.

The chain recombines TRBV10-3 with TRBJ2-3; maybe TRBD2 (5 bases). In germline, CDR1 is ENHRY, CDR2 SYGVKD. Trimming took 2 bases from V and 6 from J, leaving 12 bases between them. The CDR3 consists of 14 residues. For the CDR3, the DNA is TGTGCCATCAGTGAGGACTACCCCCGGGATACGCAGTATTTT. Its translation is CAISEDYPRDTQYF.

This clone has only one observation. The CDR3 reads CASSFGGGYGYTF. Here the CDR3 DNA reads TGTGCCAGCAGTTTCGGGGGAGGGTATGGCTACACCTTC. This chain joins TRBV28 and TRBJ1-2; TRBD1 might be the D (5 bases). The CDR3 contains 13 residues. Germline V gene lookup returns CDR1 MDHEN and CDR2 SYDVKM. V was clipped by 3 bases and J by 5 bases, with 10 bases between them.

This chain joins TRBV28 and TRBJ1-6, with D possibly being TRBD1 (6 bases). Germline V gene sequence: CDR1 MDHEN, CDR2 SYDVKM. V was trimmed by 4 bases and J by 1 base, leaving 14 bases between them. The length of the CDR3 is 17 residues. The CDR3 coding sequence is TGTGCCAGCAGTTCATTAGGGGGGGAGTCCTATAATTCACCCCTCCACTTT. As protein: CASSSLGGESYNSPLHF.

The chain has TRBV5-1 and TRBJ2-7; tentative D call: TRBD2 (6 bases). CDR3 length equals 15 residues. Trimming left V 4 bases short and J 2 bases short, with 16 bases between. CDR1 SGHRS and CDR2 YFSETQ come from the germline V gene. CDR3: CASSPDAGRPYEQYF. The CDR3 DNA sequence: TGCGCCAGCAGCCCGGACGCGGGGCGTCCCTACGAGCAGTACTTC.

The chain joins TRBV6-5 to TRBJ1-1; D not certain. V lost 5 bases to trimming and J lost 1 base, with 11 bases between them. The CDR3 is made up of 14 amino acids. CDR1 is MNHEY and CDR2 is SVGAGI in the germline V gene. This CDR3 is CASSPQRANTEAFF. The CDR3 nucleotides read TGTGCCAGCAGTCCGCAGAGGGCGAACACTGAAGCTTTCTTT.